The 18 T cell receptor beta chains reported below all come from one sample, sequenced in a study of T cell repertoires in cytomegalovirus infection. Their antigen targets remain unknown. TCRdb re-called the reads through MiXCR, storing one row per CDR3 protein. The sample lists roughly 730,000 distinct CDR3 sequences; around a third were seen once. The sample was cultured PBMCs, taken from culture after CMV antigen stimulation. The receptor source for this set is a human donor in good health (CMV status not recorded). Some clones in this sample may be carry-over from other donors' samples.

This clonotype was found many times. The chain links TRBV7-2 to TRBJ1-1; no clear D gene. Germline V gene lookup returns CDR1 SGHTA and CDR2 FQGNSA. The CDR3 runs 13 residues. V was cut by 7 bases and J by 1 base, with 10 bases left in between. CDR3 loop: CASTRNPNTEAFF. DNA for the CDR3: TGTGCCAGCACCAGGAACCCGAACACTGAAGCTTTCTTT.

The V gene is TRBV6-1, the J gene TRBJ1-3, with D tentatively TRBD1 (5 bases). Germline V CDR1 and CDR2: MNHNS, SASEGT. Trimming left V 8 bases short and J 0 bases short, with 8 bases between. The length of the CDR3 is 13 residues. DNA of the CDR3: TGTGCCAGCGCGGGGGGCTCTGGAAACACCATATATTTT. Translating gives CASAGGSGNTIYF.

This clonotype was counted only a few times. The chain joins TRBV12-3 or TRBV12-4 to TRBJ2-5; 15 positions match TRBD2. V lost 4 bases, J lost 4 bases, and 13 bases stayed unmatched. The CDR3 contains 19 residues. The CDR3 DNA sequence: TGTGCCAGCAGTTCGGCTCCCGGGACTAGCGGGAGGTGGCGAGAGACCCAGTACTTC. It specifies CASSSAPGTSGRWRETQYF.

This chain connects TRBV20-1 to TRBJ2-4; no clear D. Looked up from germline, CDR1 is DFQATT and CDR2 is SNEGSKA (reference sequence). V was cut by 5 bases and J by 1 base, with 9 bases left in between. The CDR3 contains 13 residues. This CDR3 reads CSALYSAKNIQYF. DNA of the CDR3: TGCAGTGCTCTATACTCCGCCAAAAACATTCAGTACTTC.

Here the CDR3 reads CASSYPGTAKRGPQHF. The DNA for the CDR3 is TGTGCCAGCAGTTACCCCGGGACAGCGAAAAGGGGGCCCCAGCATTTT. This chain connects TRBV6-1 to TRBJ1-5; TRBD1 agrees at 7 bases. V lost 5 bases to trimming and J lost 9 bases; unmatched junction nucleotides: 16. Germline CDR1 and CDR2: MNHNS and SASEGT. CDR3 length equals 16 residues.

The J gene is TRBJ1-1, the V gene TRBV20-1; TRBD1 aligns across 10 bases. The length of the CDR3 is 15 residues. The junction had 11 bases not matched to a gene; V was cut back by 5 bases and J by 5 bases. In germline, CDR1 is DFQATT, CDR2 SNEGSKA (reference sequence). The DNA for the CDR3 is TGCAGTGCTCCCCTCTCGCGGGGACAGGGGACTGAAGCTTTCTTT. As protein: CSAPLSRGQGTEAFF.

The chain combines TRBV3-1 with TRBJ1-5, with a tentative D call TRBD1 (6 bases). V was cut by 4 bases and J by 8 bases, with 12 bases left in between. This CDR3 has 13 residues. Germline V gives CDR1 LGHDT, CDR2 YNNKEL (reference sequence). CDR3 sequence reads: CASSPGGREPQHF. CDR3 DNA sequence: TGTGCCAGCAGCCCTGGGGGGCGGGAGCCCCAGCATTTT.

Many counts were recorded for this clonotype. The chain links TRBV7-8 to TRBJ2-2; TRBD2 is a possible D gene (6 bases). The CDR3 has 15 amino acids. Between the trimmed V and J ends, which lost 5 bases and 5 bases, there was a span of 15 bases. In germline, CDR1 is SGHVS, CDR2 FQNEAQ. CDR3 amino acids: CASSPNRGGTGELFF. The CDR3 DNA is TGTGCCAGCAGCCCCAACCGCGGAGGGACCGGGGAGCTGTTTTTT.

The table lists this clonotype with a few counts. This chain joins TRBV7-8 and TRBJ1-4; maybe TRBD1 (5 bases). Germline loops: CDR1 SGHVS, CDR2 FQNEAQ. Between the trimmed V and J ends, which lost 2 bases and 4 bases, there was a span of 8 bases. The CDR3 runs to 14 residues. The CDR3 region is CASSLRDFNEKLFF. The DNA for the CDR3 is TGTGCCAGCAGCTTAAGGGACTTTAATGAAAAACTGTTTTTT.

This chain links TRBV4-2 with TRBJ2-5, with D uncertain. V gave up 0 bases and J gave up 0 bases, with 11 bases separating them. CDR1 is LGHNA and CDR2 is YNFKEQ in the germline V gene. The CDR3 covers 16 residues. The DNA of the CDR3 is TGTGCCAGCAGCCAAGATTTAGTGGTGAACCAAGAGACCCAGTACTTC. It encodes CASSQDLVVNQETQYF.

The genes are TRBV5-4 and TRBJ2-3; 14 bases line up with TRBD2. The CDR3 covers 20 residues. V lost 4 bases and J lost 0; bases outside the gene matches: 13. The germline V gene encodes CDR1 SGHNT and CDR2 YYREEE (reference sequence). The CDR3 DNA reads TGTGCCAGCAGCCTGGCCGGGACTAGCGGGAGTTGGTTGAGCACAGATACGCAGTATTTT. Protein product: CASSLAGTSGSWLSTDTQYF.

This clonotype was detected only a few times. This chain uses TRBV10-3 with TRBJ2-2, with 9 bases that match TRBD2. From germline, CDR1 is ENHRY and CDR2 SYGVKD. There are 16 residues in the CDR3. Trimming took 3 bases from V and 6 from J; bases not matched to a gene: 8. CDR3 residues: CAISERASGIPGELFF. The CDR3 nucleotides read TGTGCCATCAGTGAACGGGCTAGCGGGATTCCCGGGGAGCTGTTTTTT.

This clonotype has at least ten counts. This chain connects TRBV7-2 to TRBJ2-7; D is perhaps TRBD1 or TRBD2 (6 bases each). CDR3 length: 15 residues. The V end lost 3 bases, the J end lost 4 bases, and 16 bases lay between the germline ends. Germline-derived CDR1 and CDR2 are SGHTA and FQGNSA. The CDR3 spells CASSFSSQGTYEQYF. The CDR3 DNA is TGTGCCAGCAGCTTTTCAAGTCAGGGGACTTACGAGCAGTACTTC.

The chain has TRBV5-6 and TRBJ2-5, with TRBD2 matching over 10 bases. There are 17 residues in the CDR3. The V gene's germline CDR1 is SGHDT and CDR2 YYEEEE. The J segment lost 1 base and the V segment lost 7 bases, leaving 13 bases of the junction unmatched. The CDR3 DNA is TGTGCCAGCCGGCAGCTTGGACTAGCGGCAGTCCAAGAGACCCAGTACTTC. Translated: CASRQLGLAAVQETQYF.

This clonotype has only a few counts. The chain couples TRBV6-6 to TRBJ2-1; TRBD1 might be the D (6 bases). Germline CDR1 reads MNHNY; CDR2 reads SVGAGI (reference sequence). The CDR3 has 15 residues. Trimming shortened V by 2 bases and J by 12 bases, and 20 bases separated the two germline ends. The CDR3 nucleotides are TGTGCCAGCAGTTACGGGACAAGGGACCCTGGTGGGCAGTTCTTC. Protein sequence: CASSYGTRDPGGQFF.

In its sample, this clonotype was seen many times. The genes are TRBV7-2 and TRBJ1-5; D ambiguous. Germline V gene lookup returns CDR1 SGHTA and CDR2 FQGNSA. V was shortened by 4 bases and J by 0 bases, with 7 bases between the two germline ends. The CDR3 length is 14 residues. The CDR3 sequence is CASSSRDSNQPQHF. As DNA, the CDR3 is TGTGCCAGCAGCTCTAGGGATAGCAATCAGCCCCAGCATTTT.

The V call is TRBV20-1, the J call TRBJ2-3, with D possibly being TRBD2 (6 bases). V was shortened by 2 bases and J by 1 base, with 19 bases between the two germline ends. The germline V gene has CDR1 DFQATT and CDR2 SNEGSKA (reference sequence). The CDR3 consists of 17 residues. The CDR3 region is CSARNSGGGRGTDTQYF. CDR3 nucleotide sequence: TGCAGTGCTAGAAATAGCGGTGGAGGTAGGGGCACAGATACGCAGTATTTT.

A few counts support this clonotype. The genes are TRBV7-8 and TRBJ2-1; 10 bases align to TRBD2. Germline assignment: CDR1 SGHVS and CDR2 FQNEAQ. J lost 4 bases, V lost 5 bases, and 14 bases had no gene match. CDR3 length: 18 residues. The CDR3 sequence: CASSEHVSGRIIYNEQFF. The CDR3 bases are TGTGCCAGCAGCGAACACGTTAGCGGGAGGATCATTTACAATGAGCAGTTCTTC.